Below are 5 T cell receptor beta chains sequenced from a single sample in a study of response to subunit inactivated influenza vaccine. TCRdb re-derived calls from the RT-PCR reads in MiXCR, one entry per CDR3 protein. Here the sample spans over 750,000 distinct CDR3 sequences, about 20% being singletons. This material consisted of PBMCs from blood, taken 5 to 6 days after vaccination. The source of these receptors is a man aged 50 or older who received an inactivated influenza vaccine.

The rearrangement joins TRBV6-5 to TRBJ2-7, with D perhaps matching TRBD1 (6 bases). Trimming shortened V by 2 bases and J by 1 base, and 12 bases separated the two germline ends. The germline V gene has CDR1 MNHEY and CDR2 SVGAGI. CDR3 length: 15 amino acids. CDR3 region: CASSYGAGVSYEQYF. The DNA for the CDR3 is TGTGCCAGCAGTTACGGGGCAGGGGTTTCCTACGAGCAGTACTTC.

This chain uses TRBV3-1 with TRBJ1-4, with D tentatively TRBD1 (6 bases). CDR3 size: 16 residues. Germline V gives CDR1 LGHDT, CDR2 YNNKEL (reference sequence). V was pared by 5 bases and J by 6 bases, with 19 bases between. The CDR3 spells CASSAFERAGDEKLFF. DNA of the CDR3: TGTGCCAGCAGCGCCTTTGAAAGGGCAGGGGATGAAAAACTGTTTTTT. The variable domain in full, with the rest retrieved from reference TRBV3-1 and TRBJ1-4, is DTAVSQTPKYLVTQMGNDKSIKCEQNLGHDTMYWYKQDSKKFLKIMFSYNNKELIINETVPNRFSPKSPDKAHLNLHINSLELGDSAVYFCASSAFERAGDEKLFFGSGTQLSVL.

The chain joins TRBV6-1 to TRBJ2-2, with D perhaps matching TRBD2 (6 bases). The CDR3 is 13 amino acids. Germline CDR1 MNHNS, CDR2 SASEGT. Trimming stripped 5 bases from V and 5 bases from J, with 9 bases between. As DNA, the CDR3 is TGTGCCAGCAGTACACGGGAGACCGGGGAGCTGTTTTTT. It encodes CASSTRETGELFF.

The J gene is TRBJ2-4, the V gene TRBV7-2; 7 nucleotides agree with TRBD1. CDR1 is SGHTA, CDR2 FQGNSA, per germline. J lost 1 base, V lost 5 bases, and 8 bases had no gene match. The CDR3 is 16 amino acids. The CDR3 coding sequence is TGTGCCAGCAGCGCGACAGGGATTATGGCCAAAAACATTCAGTACTTC. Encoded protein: CASSATGIMAKNIQYF.

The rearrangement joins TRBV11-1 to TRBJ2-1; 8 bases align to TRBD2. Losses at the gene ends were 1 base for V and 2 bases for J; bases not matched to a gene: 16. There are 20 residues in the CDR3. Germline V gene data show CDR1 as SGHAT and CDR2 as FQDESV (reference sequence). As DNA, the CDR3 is TGTGCCAGCAGCTTAGTGGGGAGCGGGAGCGGTCTAGGTGCCTACAATGAGCAGTTCTTC. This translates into CASSLVGSGSGLGAYNEQFF.